A selection of T cell receptor beta chains follows, all from one sample in a study of CD8+ T cells in alopecia areata. Only in-frame clones appear in the TCRdb table, and some are missing; sequencing was by immunoSEQ multiplex PCR. The data show around 140,000 clones, with roughly 50% seen just once and 15% to 20% held by the top ten. Sequenced material: CD8+ T cells sorted from blood, taken at week 4, from a patient treated with tofacitinib. These receptors all come from a human donor with alopecia areata. CDR3s include the opening cysteine and the closing phenylalanine or tryptophan. The D gene is left open where the match is weak. Some rows mark clone size as missing; the rest say once, few, many or name a class of expanded clone.

V	J	D	size	length	CDR3	DNA
TRBV9	TRBJ2-3	-	-	14	CASSVVTGTDTQYF	TGTGCCAGCAGCGTAGTCACAGGGACAGATACGCAGTATTTT
TRBV7-9	TRBJ1-4	-	-	12	CASSLAMEKLFF	TGTGCCAGCAGCTTAGCAATGGAAAAACTGTTTTTT
TRBV6-5	TRBJ2-5	-	-	14	CASTATVSQETQYF	TGTGCCAGCACCGCCACCGTAAGCCAAGAGACCCAGTACTTC
TRBV30	TRBJ2-4	-	-	13	CAWSVTGDGIQYF	TGTGCCTGGAGTGTAACCGGGGACGGCATTCAGTACTTC
TRBV15	TRBJ1-5	-	many	15	CATSRDQGASQPQHF	TGTGCCACCAGCAGAGATCAGGGAGCTTCGCAGCCCCAGCATTTT
TRBV30	TRBJ2-3	-	-	12	CAWSEKLDTQYF	TGTGCCTGGAGTGAGAAGTTGGATACGCAGTATTTT
TRBV7-9	TRBJ1-5	-	-	17	CASSLVTGAHSNQPQHF	TGTGCCAGCAGCTTAGTAACGGGTGCCCATAGCAATCAGCCCCAGCATTTT
TRBV7-9	TRBJ2-3	TRBD2	-	16	CASSAQAGGRSDTQYF	TGTGCCAGCAGCGCCCAAGCGGGGGGGCGGTCAGATACGCAGTATTTT
TRBV2	TRBJ2-3	-	-	14	CAITHRWGTDTQYF	TGTGCCATAACGCATCGGTGGGGCACAGATACGCAGTATTTT
TRBV6-5	TRBJ1-1	TRBD1	-	14	CASSPTGSDTEAFF	TGTGCCAGCAGTCCGACAGGGTCTGACACTGAAGCTTTCTTT
TRBV27	TRBJ1-2	TRBD1	-	15	CASSLLRGQGYGYTF	TGTGCCAGCAGTTTACTCAGGGGGCAGGGTTATGGCTACACCTTC
TRBV18	TRBJ1-1	-	few	14	CASSPAAMNTEAFF	TGTGCCAGCTCACCAGCGGCTATGAACACTGAAGCTTTCTTT
TRBV29-1	TRBJ2-1	-	-	12	CSVIGRDNEQFF	TGCAGCGTTATCGGGCGGGACAATGAGCAGTTCTTC
TRBV7-9	TRBJ2-3	-	once	16	CASSYTRGVGTDTQYF	TGTGCCAGCAGTTACACGAGGGGAGTCGGCACAGATACGCAGTATTTT
TRBV25-1	TRBJ2-5	-	-	12	CASTGGQETQYF	TGTGCCAGCACTGGGGGCCAAGAGACCCAGTACTTC
TRBV10-3	TRBJ1-5	-	few	14	CAISGGTGLEPQHF	TGTGCCATCAGTGGGGGTACGGGTTTGGAGCCCCAGCATTTT
TRBV29-1	TRBJ2-7	-	-	13	CSVEDVRTGEQYF	TGCAGCGTTGAAGACGTTAGGACCGGCGAGCAGTACTTC
TRBV19	TRBJ2-7	-	-	13	CASSSMDGSEQYF	TGTGCCAGTAGTTCTATGGACGGTAGCGAGCAGTACTTC
TRBV30	TRBJ1-1	-	-	12	CAWDGGNTEAFF	TGTGCCTGGGACGGGGGTAACACTGAAGCTTTCTTT
TRBV29-1	TRBJ2-5	TRBD1	few	16	CSVERHRDRTVETQYF	TGCAGCGTTGAAAGGCACCGGGACAGGACGGTGGAGACCCAGTACTTC
TRBV27	TRBJ1-1	-	-	14	CASSPRTAYTEAFF	TGTGCCAGCAGTCCAAGGACAGCATACACTGAAGCTTTCTTT
TRBV2	TRBJ1-5	-	-	14	CASSHRDWNQPQHF	TGTGCCAGCAGCCACCGCGATTGGAATCAGCCCCAGCATTTT
TRBV29-1	TRBJ1-1	-	-	13	CSVEQGVGTEAFF	TGCAGCGTTGAACAGGGTGTAGGCACTGAAGCTTTCTTT
TRBV7-9	TRBJ1-2	-	few	14	CASSLDGGPGGYTF	TGTGCCAGCAGCTTAGATGGCGGTCCAGGTGGCTACACCTTC
TRBV11-2	TRBJ2-7	TRBD1	-	16	CASSFKSRTGPYEQYF	TGTGCCAGCAGCTTTAAATCCCGGACAGGTCCATACGAGCAGTACTTC
TRBV30	TRBJ1-4	-	-	14	CAWSVGGVGEKLFF	TGTGCCTGGAGTGTAGGTGGGGTCGGGGAAAAACTGTTTTTT
TRBV2	TRBJ2-5	-	-	11	CASSDEETQYF	TGTGCCAGCAGTGATGAAGAGACCCAGTACTTC
TRBV7-8	TRBJ2-3	-	once	13	CASTTGPTDTQYF	TGTGCCAGCACCACAGGACCTACAGATACGCAGTATTTT
TRBV14	TRBJ2-1	-	-	15	CASSQGLALGNEQFF	TGTGCCAGCAGCCAAGGGTTAGCCCTTGGAAATGAGCAGTTCTTC
TRBV25-1	TRBJ1-6	-	-	16	CASSEGLRGDNSPLHF	TGTGCCAGCAGTGAAGGTTTGAGGGGCGATAATTCACCCCTCCACTTT
TRBV6-5	TRBJ2-3	-	-	13	CASGLTGTDTQYF	TGTGCCAGCGGTCTGACAGGCACAGATACGCAGTATTTT